This is a list of T cell receptor beta chains from one sample in a study of T-cell memory formation after mild COVID-19. TCRdb reanalysed the 5' RACE reads using MiXCR and keeps one entry per CDR3 protein. Among about 350,000 distinct CDR3 sequences, 12% to 15% were seen once, and the ten largest hold approximately 21%. Material: PBMCs or a T cell subset sorted from them (not recorded which). These receptors were obtained from a young man who had mild COVID-19 (a few samples of this study predate the infection). Cell type and time point are not known. The CDR3 runs from the conserved cysteine through the conserved F or W. The D gene is left open where the match is weak. Clone sizes are given selectively: once, few, many, or a class where the clone is expanded.

J gene	V gene	D gene	clone size	CDR3 DNA	CDR3 protein
TRBJ2-4	TRBV10-3	NA	few	TGTGCCATCAAATGGGCTAGCGACATCCTAGCCAAAAACATTCAGTACTTC	CAIKWASDILAKNIQYF
TRBJ2-3	TRBV6-4	NA	few	TGTGCCCCACCCCGCACAGATACGCAGTATTTT	CAPPRTDTQYF
TRBJ2-3	TRBV5-1	NA	many	TGCGCCAGCAGCTACCACACCTCCACAGATACGCAGTATTTT	CASSYHTSTDTQYF
TRBJ2-7	TRBV11-2	NA	NA	TGTGCCAGCAGCTTAGCGGCAGGAGGATACTACGAGCAGTACTTC	CASSLAAGGYYEQYF
TRBJ2-2	TRBV7-9	NA	NA	TGTGCCAGCAGCCCTAGTCACACCGGGGAGCTGTTTTTT	CASSPSHTGELFF
TRBJ2-1	TRBV4-1	TRBD2	many	TGCGCCAGCAGCCAAGAGGCAGCGGGGGGGCCTGGTGAGCAGTTCTTC	CASSQEAAGGPGEQFF
TRBJ2-1	TRBV7-2	TRBD1	many	TGTGCCACCGCCCCGGGACAGGGGGCCGGCAATGAGCAGTTCTTC	CATAPGQGAGNEQFF
TRBJ1-1	TRBV12-3/TRBV12-4	NA	many	TGTGCCAGCAGCACCGCGGGGTTTGGCACTGAAGCTTTCTTT	CASSTAGFGTEAFF
TRBJ2-6	TRBV4-1	TRBD1	NA	TGCGCCAGCAGCCGTGGGACAGGCCTTAGCTCTGGGGCCAACGTCCTGACTTTC	CASSRGTGLSSGANVLTF
TRBJ2-1	TRBV5-1	TRBD2	NA	TGCGCCAGCAGCGCCGGACTAGCGGGGAGATCCTACAATGAGCAGTTCTTC	CASSAGLAGRSYNEQFF
TRBJ2-1	TRBV7-9	NA	few	TGTGCCAGCAGCGTACTCGGCTACAATGAGCAGTTCTTC	CASSVLGYNEQFF
TRBJ1-1	TRBV30	TRBD1	few	TGTGCCTGGAGTGTACTCGGACAGGGCCTTTTTGGGACTGAAGCTTTCTTT	CAWSVLGQGLFGTEAFF
TRBJ1-2	TRBV6-2/TRBV6-3	TRBD1	NA	TGTGCCAGCAGTGCCTGGGGCAGGGGGCACTATGGCTACACCTTC	CASSAWGRGHYGYTF
TRBJ2-1	TRBV4-3	TRBD2	many	TGCGCCAGCAGCCAGCCCAGCGGGGGTAGGAATGAGCAGTTCTTC	CASSQPSGGRNEQFF
TRBJ2-7	TRBV2	NA	NA	TGTGCCAGCACCCCGTTGGGCGCTTTCTACGAGCAGTACTTC	CASTPLGAFYEQYF
TRBJ1-2	TRBV6-2/TRBV6-3	NA	NA	TGTGCCAGCACCGTTGGACAGACTTATGGCTACACCTTC	CASTVGQTYGYTF
TRBJ2-3	TRBV9	TRBD2	many	TGTGCCAGCAGCGTAGGTCTAGCTAGCGGGGGCACAGATACGCAGTATTTT	CASSVGLASGGTDTQYF
TRBJ1-1	TRBV7-9	NA	many	TGTGCCAGCAGCTTAGATCCCGTAGGGACTGAAGCTTTCTTT	CASSLDPVGTEAFF
TRBJ1-1	TRBV7-9	TRBD1	NA	TGTGCCAGCAGCAAAGGCACCGGGACAGGAGGTTTGGGTGAAGCTTTCTTT	CASSKGTGTGGLGEAFF
TRBJ1-6	TRBV9	NA	few	TGTGCCAGCAGCGTAGGTGGAGGGGAAAGTTCCTATAATTCACCCCTCCACTTT	CASSVGGGESSYNSPLHF